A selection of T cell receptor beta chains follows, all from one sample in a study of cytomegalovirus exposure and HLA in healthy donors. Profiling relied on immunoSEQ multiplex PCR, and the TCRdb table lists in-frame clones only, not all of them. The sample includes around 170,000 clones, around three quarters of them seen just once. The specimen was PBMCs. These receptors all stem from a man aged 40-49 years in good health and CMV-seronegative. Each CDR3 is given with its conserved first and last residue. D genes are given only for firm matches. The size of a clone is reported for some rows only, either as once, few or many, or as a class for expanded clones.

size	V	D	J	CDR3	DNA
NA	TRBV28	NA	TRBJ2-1	CASSLLGFTSYNEQFF	TGTGCCAGCAGCCTACTCGGGTTTACGTCCTACAATGAGCAGTTCTTC
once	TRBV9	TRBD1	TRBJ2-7	CASSVNPGGTGSSYEQYF	TGTGCCAGCAGTGTTAACCCCGGCGGGACAGGGTCCTCCTACGAGCAGTACTTC
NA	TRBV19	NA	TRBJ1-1	CASSIGAGVNTEAFF	TGTGCCAGTAGTATAGGGGCCGGGGTCAACACTGAAGCTTTCTTT
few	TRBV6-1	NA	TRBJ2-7	CASRVSSYEQYF	TGTGCCAGCAGAGTGAGCTCCTACGAGCAGTACTTC
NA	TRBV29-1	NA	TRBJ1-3	CSVDARDAGNTIYF	TGCAGCGTTGACGCCAGGGATGCTGGAAACACCATATATTTT
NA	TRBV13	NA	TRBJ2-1	CASSLGRNSYNEQFF	TGTGCCAGCAGCTTAGGGCGGAACTCCTACAATGAGCAGTTCTTC
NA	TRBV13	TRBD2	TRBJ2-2	CASSRRLAGDTGELFF	TGTGCCAGCAGCCGCCGACTAGCGGGGGACACCGGGGAGCTGTTTTTT
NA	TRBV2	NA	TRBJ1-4	CASTRGTNEKLFF	TGTGCCAGCACCCGAGGAACTAATGAAAAACTGTTTTTT
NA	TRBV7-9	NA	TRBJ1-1	CASSPSLNTEAFF	TGTGCCAGCAGCCCTAGTCTGAACACTGAAGCTTTCTTT
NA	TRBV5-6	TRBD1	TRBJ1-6	CASSSQGAVVSPLHF	TGTGCCAGCAGCTCGCAGGGGGCAGTTGTTTCACCCCTCCACTTT
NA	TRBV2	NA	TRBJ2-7	CASSAGHIPYEQYF	TGTGCCAGCAGTGCTGGACATATTCCCTACGAGCAGTACTTC
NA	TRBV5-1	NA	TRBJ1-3	CASSSRGDSGNTIYF	TGCGCCAGCAGCTCCAGGGGAGACTCTGGAAACACCATATATTTT
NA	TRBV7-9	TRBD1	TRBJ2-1	CASSWGQGGRSSYNEQFF	TGTGCCAGCAGCTGGGGACAGGGCGGGCGGAGCTCCTACAATGAGCAGTTCTTC
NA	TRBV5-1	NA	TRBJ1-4	CASSLDTTTNEKLFF	TGCGCCAGCAGCCTGGACACTACAACTAATGAAAAACTGTTTTTT
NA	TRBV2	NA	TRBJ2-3	CASRVGTDTQYF	TGTGCCAGCAGAGTAGGCACAGATACGCAGTATTTT
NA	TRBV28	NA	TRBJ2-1	CASSIRSYNEQFF	TGTGCCAGCAGTATCAGATCCTACAATGAGCAGTTCTTC